The entry below gives a single TCR beta chain sequence along with its context. The antigen is not known. This record belongs to a study of graft-versus-host responses after intestinal transplantation. The trim removed 3 bases at V and 5 bases at J, leaving 11 bases unmatched. Germline V lookup: CDR1 SGDLS, CDR2 YYNGEE. The CDR3 length is 16 residues. Sequencing was performed with immunoSEQ multiplex PCR; in TCRdb, only in-frame clones are kept and a portion is missing. The sample comprises 80,000 to 100,000 clones, roughly 89% of which are singletons, and under 0.2% rests with the top ten. The source was unstimulated CD4+ T cells sorted from spleen or lymph node cells, collected before transplant. The J gene is TRBJ1-2, the V gene TRBV9, with 9 bases that match TRBD1. The receptor was derived from a human donor who was the organ donor for an intestinal transplant. The CDR3 here is CASSAQQQGAPYGYTF. The CDR3 bases are TGTGCCAGCAGCGCCCAGCAACAGGGGGCGCCTTATGGCTACACCTTC.